This entry concerns a single T cell receptor (beta chain). V lost 2 bases, J lost 0 bases, and 14 bases lay in between. This CDR3 is built from 18 residues. Per germline, CDR1 KGHSH and CDR2 LQKENI. The sample belongs to a study of blood T cell repertoires in COVID-19. Per the authors' pipeline: Reference gene primer amplification yielded estimated nucleated cell counts. Using immunoSEQ multiplex PCR, the repertoire was profiled, and TCRdb retains in-frame clones only, with some absent. Clone size and the V and J calls come from that table; the DNA yielded D and trimming. The profile covers 240,000 or so clones, with around 83% appearing a single time and roughly 12% taken by the ten largest.

What was sequenced was peripheral blood. The rearrangement uses TRBV18 and TRBJ1-6, with D perhaps TRBD1 (6 bases). The clonotype was recovered from a woman in her fifties or sixties with active or convalescent COVID-19. The CDR3 loop is CASSPRPQGPSYNSPLHF. CDR3 in DNA: TGTGCCAGCTCACCAAGGCCCCAGGGGCCCTCCTATAATTCACCCCTCCACTTT.